What follows is one T cell receptor (beta chain) and its context. The CDR3 length is 15 residues. V was pared by 7 bases and J by 5 bases, with 8 bases of the junction left unmatched. Germline CDR1 WSHSY, CDR2 SAAADI. These data are taken from a study of cytotoxic CD8 clonotypes in ibrutinib-treated CLL. Here immunoSEQ multiplex PCR was the method, and the copy in TCRdb shows in-frame clones only, minus some. The data contain roughly 170,000 clones, under 85% of them singletons. Specimen: PBMCs, collected after 24 months of ibrutinib treatment. This TCR was sampled from a human donor with chronic lymphocytic leukemia. The chain joins TRBV10-2 to TRBJ2-2; 9 bases map to TRBD1. The CDR3 here is CASTLGQGYTGELFF. CDR3 in DNA: TGCGCCAGCACCTTGGGACAGGGCTATACCGGGGAGCTGTTTTTT.